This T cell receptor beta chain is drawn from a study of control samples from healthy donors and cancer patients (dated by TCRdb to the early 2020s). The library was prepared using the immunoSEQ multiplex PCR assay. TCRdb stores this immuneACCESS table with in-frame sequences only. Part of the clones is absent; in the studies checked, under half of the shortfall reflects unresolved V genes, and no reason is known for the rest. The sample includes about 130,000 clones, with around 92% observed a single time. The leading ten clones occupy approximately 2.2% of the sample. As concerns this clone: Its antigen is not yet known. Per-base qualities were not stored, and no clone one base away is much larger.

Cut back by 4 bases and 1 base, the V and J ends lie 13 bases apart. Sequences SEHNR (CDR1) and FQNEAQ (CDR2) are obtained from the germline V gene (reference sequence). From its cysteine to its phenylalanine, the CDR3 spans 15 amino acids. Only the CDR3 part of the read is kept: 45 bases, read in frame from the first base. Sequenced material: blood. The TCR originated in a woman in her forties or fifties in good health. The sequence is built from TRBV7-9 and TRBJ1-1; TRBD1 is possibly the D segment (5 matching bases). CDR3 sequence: CASSSPVTGNTEAFF. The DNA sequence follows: TGTGCCAGCAGCTCACCAGTCACAGGGAACACTGAAGCTTTCTTT.